The next 13 T cell receptor beta chains were all read from a single sample in a study of T cell clonality in common variable immunodeficiency. Sequencing used immunoSEQ multiplex PCR; TCRdb keeps in-frame clones, though not all of them. Singletons are absent from the sample, which has more than 35,000 clones. Specimen: peripheral blood mononuclear cells. The receptors here all came from a person between 18 and 75 years old in good health.

The sample holds many counts of this clone. The CDR3 goes on 3 residues after the read ends, and that part is filled in from the germline J gene. The genes are TRBV6-2 or TRBV6-3 and TRBJ2-2; 16 nucleotides line up with TRBD2. The germline gives CDR1 MNHEY, CDR2 SVGEGT. Trimming cost V 5 bases and J 7 bases; bases outside gene matches: 7. The CDR3 spans 17 residues. CDR3 sequence: CASSPGLAGGPFGELFF. CDR3 DNA (partial): TGTGCCAGCAGTCCGGGACTAGCGGGAGGGCCGTTCGGGGAG.

This clone has at least ten counts. The read falls 3 residues short of the CDR3 end, and the missing part is taken from the germline J gene. The J gene is TRBJ1-6, the V gene TRBV2; D gene ambiguous. CDR3 length: 14 amino acids. CDR1 SNHLY and CDR2 FYNNEI come from the germline V gene. V was clipped by 7 bases and J by 10 bases, with 17 bases between them. The part of the CDR3 DNA that was read is TGTGCCAGCAAGGAGAACGACATTGGCTCACCC. Encoded protein: CASKENDIGSP. The whole CDR3 reads CASKENDIGSPLHF.

This clone was picked up many times. The read ends 3 residues before the CDR3 terminus; that terminus is restored from the germline J gene. The J gene is TRBJ2-1, the V gene TRBV14; 14 nucleotides agree with TRBD2. The trim removed 5 bases at V and 9 bases at J, leaving 12 bases unmatched. The CDR3 length is 17 residues. Germline loops: CDR1 SGHDN, CDR2 FVKESK. This CDR3 reads CASSSLGGTSGSGEQFF. CDR3 DNA, as far as it was read: TGTGCCAGCAGCTCACTGGGTGGGACTAGCGGGAGCGGTGAG.

This clone came up many times. The read stops 3 residues short of the end of the CDR3; the missing end is completed from the germline J gene. This chain uses TRBV7-9 with TRBJ2-1, with D maybe TRBD2 (5 bases). The V gene lost 4 bases and the J gene lost 0 bases, with 10 bases spanning the gap. Germline CDR1 SEHNR, CDR2 FQNEAQ (reference sequence). The CDR3 runs 15 residues. This chain's CDR3 is CASSSSGNSYNEQFF. Partial CDR3 DNA: TGTGCCAGCAGCTCGAGCGGAAACTCCTACAATGAG.

This clone was detected ten times or more. The sequenced fragment ends 3 residues before the CDR3 boundary, so the rest is inferred from the germline J gene. The J gene is TRBJ2-5, the V gene TRBV2, with 11 bases lining up with TRBD2. CDR3 length equals 13 residues. Unmatched junction bases numbered 3, after V lost 7 bases and J lost 5 bases. Per germline, CDR1 SNHLY and CDR2 FYNNEI. CDR3 DNA (partial): TGTGCCAGCACGGCTAGCGGGAGGGAGACC. Translated: CASTASGRET. The CDR3 in full is CASTASGRETQYF.

This clone was counted many times. The read gets to within 3 residues of the CDR3 end, and the germline J gene fills in the rest. This chain links TRBV18 with TRBJ2-3, with 8 bases identical to TRBD2. The J segment lost 2 bases and the V segment lost 5 bases, leaving 9 bases of the junction unmatched. The CDR3 totals 16 residues. The V gene's germline CDR1 is KGHSH and CDR2 LQKENI. CDR3: CASSTTLAAATDTQYF. CDR3 DNA (partial): TGTGCCAGCTCAACAACACTAGCGGCAGCCACAGATACG.

This clone showed up many times. CDR3: CASSQVTGSYEQYF. CDR3 bases read: TGCGCCAGCAGCCAGGTTACAGGGTCCTACGAG. V usage is TRBV4-1 and J usage is TRBJ2-7; D might be TRBD1 (6 bases). The observed sequence ends 3 residues before the CDR3 terminus, with the missing tail filled in from the germline J gene. Trimming took off 3 bases at V and 1 base at J, with 10 bases between the two ends. Germline-derived CDR1 and CDR2 are MGHRA and YSYEKL. The CDR3 runs 14 residues.

This clone was counted ten times or more. The read comes to an end 3 residues before the CDR3 does, leaving the germline J gene to fill in the end. The chain joins TRBV19 to TRBJ2-5; 7 bases agree with TRBD2. Germline V CDR1 and CDR2: LNHDA, SQIVND (reference sequence). The CDR3 sequence is 13 residues long. CDR3 DNA (partial): TGTGCTACGGGGGGAAGGAGGAAAGAGACC. It translates to CATGGRRKET. The full CDR3 protein is CATGGRRKETQYF.

This clone was found many times. Read coverage stops 3 residues before the CDR3 terminus; the germline J gene supplies the remainder. The chain uses TRBV19 and TRBJ2-7, with D maybe TRBD2 (6 bases). The CDR3 has 14 amino acids. Trimming pared 5 bases from V and 4 bases from J, leaving 15 bases between. Germline CDR1 and CDR2: LNHDA and SQIVND (reference sequence). CDR3 amino acids: CASSGTGFPYEQYF. The CDR3 bases that were read are TGTGCCAGTAGTGGGACTGGATTTCCATACGAG.

At least ten counts were recorded for this clone. CDR3 sequence: CSVERDRGYNEQFF. The covered CDR3 bases are TGCAGCGTCGAACGGGACAGGGGATACAATGAG. V and J are TRBV29-1 and TRBJ2-1; 10 nucleotides line up with TRBD1. The sequence runs out 3 residues before the end of the CDR3; the remainder is reconstructed from the germline J gene. The CDR3 spans 14 residues. The V segment lost 6 bases and the J segment 4 bases; nucleotides outside the gene matches: 6. Germline values: CDR1 SQVTM, CDR2 ANQGSEA.

This clone was picked up many times. Read data end 3 residues before the CDR3 end; the end is taken from the germline J gene. V is TRBV5-1 and J is TRBJ2-1, with D possibly being TRBD2 (6 bases). Trimming removed 0 bases from V and 3 bases from J, with 13 bases in between. The CDR3 loop spans 16 amino acids. From germline, CDR1 is SGHRS and CDR2 YFSETQ. The sequenced CDR3 bases are TGCGCCAGCAGCTTGGCCGGACTACGAAGCTACAATGAG. It is translated as CASSLAGLRSYNE. The complete CDR3 reads CASSLAGLRSYNEQFF.

This clone occurred many times. The CDR3 end lies 3 residues beyond the end of the read and is filled in from the germline J gene. The chain carries TRBV15 and TRBJ2-1, with 11 positions matching TRBD2. V shed 5 bases, J shed 9 bases, and the junction held 15 bases outside the gene matches. The germline gives CDR1 LNHNV, CDR2 YYDKDF (reference sequence). The CDR3 contains 17 residues. The covered CDR3 bases are TGTGCCACCAGCCACCTACTTACTAGCGGGAGAACGGGTGAG. It specifies CATSHLLTSGRTGE. The CDR3 reads in full as CATSHLLTSGRTGEQFF.

This clone has ten or more counts. The sequence runs out 3 residues before the end of the CDR3; the remainder is reconstructed from the germline J gene. The chain employs TRBV19 and TRBJ2-7; TRBD1 agrees at 10 bases. Germline CDR1 is LNHDA and CDR2 is SQIVND (reference sequence). Trimming at V came to 7 bases and at J to 2 bases, leaving 5 bases not matched to a gene. The CDR3 has 14 amino acids. CDR3 sequence reads: CASKGQGSPYEQYF. The sequenced CDR3 bases are TGTGCCAGTAAGGGACAGGGGTCTCCCTACGAG.